The rows below give T cell receptor beta chains drawn from one sample of a study of T cell responses to AZD1222 COVID-19 vaccine. Sequencing was performed with immunoSEQ multiplex PCR; in TCRdb, only in-frame clones are kept and a portion is missing. The sample records roughly 100,000 clones, 80% to 95% being singletons. Sequences were derived from peripheral blood, sampled on day 0 of AZD1222 vaccination. All receptors derive from an adult in good health. Each CDR3 is given with its conserved first and last residue. The D gene is left open where the match is weak.

J,V,D,CDR3
TRBJ2-7,TRBV7-6,TRBD1,CASSFPGQGSYEQYF
TRBJ2-6,TRBV5-1,NA,CASSPTSGANVLTF
TRBJ2-7,TRBV3-1/TRBV3-2,TRBD1,CASSQTGTGIYEQYF
TRBJ1-1,TRBV30,NA,CAWSVFWGVRQVNTEAFF
TRBJ1-5,TRBV6-4,NA,CASSVDRPNQPQHF
TRBJ1-6,TRBV11-2,NA,CASNAGAGSPLHF
TRBJ2-7,TRBV7-9,TRBD2,CASSSPIRGEVYEQYF
TRBJ2-7,TRBV6-1,NA,CASSEAVPEPYEQYF
TRBJ2-2,TRBV6-2/TRBV6-3,NA,CASSYSIVSRLYTGELFF
TRBJ1-5,TRBV19,NA,CASSIVWGSNQPQHF
TRBJ2-7,TRBV4-1,NA,CASSHAGQTTYEQYF
TRBJ1-2,TRBV2,TRBD1,CASSARQGIGYTF
TRBJ2-7,TRBV3-1/TRBV3-2,NA,CASSQAGQPQPEQYF
TRBJ1-2,TRBV3-1/TRBV3-2,NA,CASSQGDKGSYGYTF
TRBJ2-7,TRBV18,TRBD1,CASSPGTGGPYEQYF
TRBJ2-5,TRBV5-1,TRBD2,CASSLGSGGETQYF
TRBJ1-1,TRBV6-6,NA,CASSHKTNTEAFF
TRBJ1-5,TRBV2,NA,CASWAGALGQPQHF
TRBJ1-1,TRBV6-4,NA,CASPVNTEAFF
TRBJ1-2,TRBV3-1/TRBV3-2,NA,CASSRDGQSNYGYTF
TRBJ2-5,TRBV4-2,TRBD1,CASSQGAGGETQYF
TRBJ1-3,TRBV20-1,NA,CSASPGHISGNTIYF
TRBJ1-4,TRBV7-6,NA,CASSLSQATNEKLFF
TRBJ1-2,TRBV6-2/TRBV6-3,NA,CASSYSRVVGRRDYGYTF
TRBJ2-5,TRBV30,TRBD2,CAWSVTRGSQETQYF
TRBJ1-4,TRBV4-1,NA,CASSQGTVATNEKLFF
TRBJ1-2,TRBV30,NA,CAWRPDPFGGYTF
TRBJ1-4,TRBV28,NA,CASSQTNEKLFF
TRBJ1-5,TRBV19,TRBD1,CASSIGGAGGAQPQHF
TRBJ1-2,TRBV5-1,TRBD1,CASSPGQGHLGYTF
TRBJ1-2,TRBV18,TRBD1,CASSPNTGEGIGYTF
TRBJ1-5,TRBV5-6,NA,CASSLATGYSNQPQHF
TRBJ2-3,TRBV23-1,NA,CASSMRGPSSTDTQYF
TRBJ2-3,TRBV5-1,NA,CASSFRGGAADTQYF
TRBJ2-3,TRBV12-3/TRBV12-4,NA,CASSSNRAGTQYF
TRBJ2-2,TRBV7-8,NA,CASSLGGINTGELFF
TRBJ1-6,TRBV28,TRBD1,CASRERWWGQGSSPLHF
TRBJ1-5,TRBV7-8,TRBD1,CASSSRGGQGQPQHF
TRBJ1-1,TRBV6-5,NA,CASSTGTTEAFF
TRBJ1-1,TRBV11-2,NA,CASSFRGSEAFF
TRBJ1-1,TRBV5-1,NA,CASSLVQGEAFF
TRBJ2-5,TRBV5-6,NA,CASSLGWAQTQYF
TRBJ2-7,TRBV2,TRBD2,CASSSSGGHQEQYF
TRBJ2-2,TRBV9,NA,CASSAQGPGTGELFF
TRBJ1-3,TRBV7-9,NA,CASSLDAGNTIYF
TRBJ1-3,TRBV18,NA,CASSPTRDTHSSGNTIYF
TRBJ2-1,TRBV5-8,TRBD2,CASSFIIIAGALNEQFF
TRBJ1-2,TRBV28,TRBD1,CASSLQGGSYGYTF
TRBJ1-5,TRBV11-3,NA,CASSSSHQPQHF
TRBJ2-7,TRBV28,NA,CASRLRTAIYEQYF
TRBJ2-2,TRBV25-1,TRBD1,CASSYSDRDTGELFF